Described below is a single T cell receptor beta chain sequence and its context. This clonotype was seen more than once but under ten times. Its target antigen remains unknown. No much larger clonotype is one base removed from it; base qualities were not supplied. These data belong to a study of early T cells in non-severe SARS-CoV-2 infection (dated by TCRdb to about 2021). As for the study more broadly: Because TCR sequencing relied on bulk RNA taken from unsorted whole blood, pairing of alpha and beta chains was not possible.

Set within a cohort of healthcare workers in London, UK, this nested case-control study involved weekly PCR testing of nasopharyngeal swabs along with blood sampling. Healthcare workers were enrolled in the week of the UK lockdown, from 23 to 31 March 2020, and were followed every week for up to roughly 16 weeks. The trim is 3 bases for V and 6 bases for J, with a gap of 9 bases between the germline ends. Counted from cysteine to phenylalanine, this CDR3 has 13 amino acids. The DNA shown is the 39-base CDR3, in frame from base 1. Study-wide findings and limitations: VDJdb matching was skewed toward anti-spike CD8 responses and likely underestimated virus-specific expansions by missing private and CD4 specificities.

The receptor library was made with 5' RACE. The sequencer was a NextSeq 500. Unique molecular identifiers were attached to individual cDNA molecules in the TCR library protocol so that sequencing error and PCR bias could be corrected. Sequencing covered both TCR alpha and beta chains, and within each sample the abundances of alpha and beta sequences were tightly co-correlated. From the authors' description of their analysis: Decombinator V4 was used to annotate TCR sequences for V gene, J gene and CDR3. TCRs were defined as expanded if a significant change between any two time points was detected under a Poisson model with p below 0.0001. Abundances of TCRs were expressed as counts per million after normalisation to the total number of TCRs sequenced in each sample. MAIT TCRs were defined by TRAV1-2 paired with TRAJ12, TRAJ20 or TRAJ33, and iNKT TCRs by TRAV10 paired with TRAJ18. VDJdb, accessed 1 November 2021, was searched for CMV, EBV and SARS-CoV-2 annotated TCRs, with TCRs annotated for multiple antigens excluded. Using fastp at Q25 and MiXCR, TCRdb reprocessed the public reads and kept productive beta chains. Each CDR3 protein appears once, grouped with its most common genes and DNA. The authors' filters were not applied to this entry. The sample includes 88,000 or so distinct CDR3 sequences, with 15% observed a single time. The top ten hold 5.5% of the sample.

This chain is built from TRBV12-3 or TRBV12-4 and TRBJ1-5; tentative D gene TRBD1, with 6 bases matching. The sequence came from an adult who was a healthcare worker with PCR-confirmed SARS-CoV-2 infection or an uninfected control (not recorded which). The sequenced sample was whole blood. In nucleotide form, the sequence is TGTGCCAGCAGTTTCTGGACAGTTCAGCCCCAGCATTTT. It codes for CASSFWTVQPQHF.